Listed here are 30 T cell receptor beta chains from one sample, sequenced in a study of control samples from healthy donors and cancer patients. Sequencing was performed with immunoSEQ multiplex PCR; in TCRdb, only in-frame clones are kept and a portion is missing. There are 160,000 or so clones in the sample; 93% occur only once, and around 2.5% lies in the top ten. What was sequenced was blood. All receptors come from a man aged 50-60 years in good health.

The chain links TRBV29-1 to TRBJ1-2, with a weak D call TRBD1 (6 bases). Looked up from germline, CDR1 is SQVTM and CDR2 is ANQGSEA. The CDR3 is made up of 13 amino acids. The V and J ends lost 6 bases and 3 bases respectively, with 14 bases between them. CDR3 amino acids: CSVRLQGYYGYTF. Here the CDR3 DNA reads TGCAGCGTACGATTACAGGGATACTATGGCTACACCTTC.

The CDR3 reads CASSFQISGELFF. DNA of the CDR3: TGTGCCAGTAGTTTCCAGATCTCCGGGGAGCTGTTTTTT. The chain couples TRBV19 to TRBJ2-2; no definite D call. Per the germline V gene, CDR1 is LNHDA and CDR2 is SQIVND (reference sequence). The CDR3 loop spans 13 amino acids. Trimming left V 5 bases short and J 6 bases short, with 10 bases between.

The chain employs TRBV5-1 and TRBJ2-3, with D hard to call. The germline CDR1 and CDR2 sequences are SGHRS and YFSETQ. V lost 4 bases, J lost 2 bases, and 8 bases lay in between. The CDR3 is 13 residues long. CDR3 DNA: TGCGCCAGCAGCCCTCTCTCCACAGATACGCAGTATTTT. This translates into CASSPLSTDTQYF.

This chain uses TRBV19 with TRBJ2-7; maybe TRBD1 (5 bases). V lost 8 bases, J lost 1 base, and 12 bases lay in between. Germline V gene lookup returns CDR1 LNHDA and CDR2 SQIVND (reference sequence). This CDR3 is built from 13 residues. This CDR3 is CASSPQVSYEQYF. The CDR3 nucleotides read TGTGCCAGTTCTCCACAGGTTTCCTACGAGCAGTACTTC. The whole variable domain, filled in from reference TRBV19 and TRBJ2-7, reads DGGITQSPKYLFRKEGQNVTLSCEQNLNHDAMYWYRQDPGQGLRLIYYSQIVNDFQKGDIAEGYSVSREKKESFPLTVTSAQKNPTAFYLCASSPQVSYEQYFGPGTRLTVT.

The genes are TRBV6-5 and TRBJ2-7; TRBD1 is a possible D gene (5 bases). The germline V gene encodes CDR1 MNHEY and CDR2 SVGAGI. Trimming left V 9 bases short and J 0 bases short, with 9 bases between. The CDR3 loop spans 12 amino acids. This chain's CDR3 is CARYRSSYEQYF. For the CDR3, the DNA is TGTGCCAGATACAGGAGCTCCTACGAGCAGTACTTC.

To note about this clone: This sample also contains other DNA sequences that code for the same CDR3. The chain combines TRBV12-3 or TRBV12-4 with TRBJ1-1; D gene unclear. V was trimmed by 1 base and J by 1 base, leaving 4 bases between them. The CDR3 covers 13 residues. CDR3 region: CASSLGKNTEAFF. CDR3 bases: TGTGCCAGCAGTTTAGGCAAGAACACTGAAGCTTTCTTT.

The V call is TRBV10-1, the J call TRBJ2-1; perhaps TRBD2 as D (6 bases). The CDR3 loop spans 14 amino acids. V lost 4 bases and J 4 bases, leaving 11 bases between the germline ends. Per germline, CDR1 WNHNN and CDR2 SYGVQD (reference sequence). Here the CDR3 DNA reads TGCGCCAGCAGTGCTGCGGGAAATTACAATGAGCAGTTCTTC. Protein sequence: CASSAAGNYNEQFF.

This chain joins TRBV30 and TRBJ1-5; 7 nucleotides agree with TRBD1. CDR1 is GTSNPN, CDR2 SVGIG, per germline (reference sequence). This CDR3 region has 15 residues. The junction had 3 bases not matched to a gene; V was cut back by 1 base and J by 0 bases. The CDR3 DNA is TGTGCCTGGAGTGGAGGGACAGTTAGCAATCAGCCCCAGCATTTT. Protein: CAWSGGTVSNQPQHF.

V and J are TRBV23-1 and TRBJ2-3; TRBD2 might be the D (6 bases). TRBV23-1 carries the ORF label, with uncertain function. Trimming cost V 8 bases and J 5 bases, with 20 bases left between them. This CDR3 is built from 15 residues. The CDR3 DNA is TGCGCCAGCCCCTGCGGGGTCTCGACCTTAGATACGCAGTATTTT. It specifies CASPCGVSTLDTQYF.

This clone was picked up one time. This chain connects TRBV24-1 to TRBJ1-3; no clear D. CDR3 length: 15 residues. The V and J ends lost 3 bases and 1 base respectively, with 9 bases between them. Germline lookup yields CDR1 KGHDR and CDR2 SFDVKD. The CDR3 coding sequence is TGTGCCACCAGTGATCCAGCGGGTTCTGGAAACACCATATATTTT. Its translation is CATSDPAGSGNTIYF.

V gene TRBV28 combines with J gene TRBJ2-1, with D possibly matching TRBD2 (5 bases). Trimming took 4 bases from V and 6 from J, leaving 22 bases between them. Per the germline V gene, CDR1 is MDHEN and CDR2 is SYDVKM. This CDR3 has 17 amino acids. CDR3 nucleotide sequence: TGTGCCAGCAGTTCCTTACTAGTTGTGAATCGTCGCAATGAGCAGTTCTTC. Its translation is CASSSLLVVNRRNEQFF.

The rearrangement joins TRBV7-9 to TRBJ1-2, with a weak D call TRBD1 (6 bases). The CDR3 consists of 12 residues. Germline-derived CDR1 and CDR2 are SEHNR and FQNEAQ (reference sequence). V was shortened by 5 bases and J by 6 bases, with 10 bases between the two germline ends. Here the CDR3 reads CASSLSGDGYTF. The CDR3 DNA reads TGTGCCAGCAGCCTCTCAGGGGATGGCTACACCTTC.

J is TRBJ2-7 and V is TRBV15; D perhaps matches TRBD1 (6 bases). With 5 bases removed from V and 3 bases from J, the gap between germline ends came to 8 bases. The CDR3 covers 12 residues. Germline V gives CDR1 LNHNV, CDR2 YYDKDF (reference sequence). The chain's CDR3 is CATSRDNYEQYF. The DNA for the CDR3 is TGTGCCACCAGCCGGGACAACTACGAGCAGTACTTC.

This chain joins TRBV27 and TRBJ1-5; TRBD1 matches at 9 bases. CDR1 is MNHEY, CDR2 SMNVEV, per germline (reference sequence). The length of the CDR3 is 16 residues. With 5 bases clipped from V and 4 bases from J, the junction kept 9 bases outside the gene matches. The CDR3 region is CASSNTGTGFNQPQHF. In DNA form, the CDR3 reads TGTGCCAGCAGTAACACCGGGACAGGGTTTAATCAGCCCCAGCATTTT.

The gene calls are TRBV27 and TRBJ1-4; no clear D. Trimming stripped 6 bases from V and 5 bases from J, with 19 bases between. This CDR3 spans 16 amino acids. Germline CDR1 is MNHEY and CDR2 is SMNVEV (reference sequence). CDR3 in amino acids: CASRPGGTVPNEKLFF. The CDR3 coding sequence is TGTGCCAGCAGACCAGGAGGAACAGTTCCGAATGAAAAACTGTTTTTT.

The table lists this clone with a count of one. Other DNA sequences within the sample encode an identical CDR3. In DNA, the CDR3 is TGTGCCAGCAGTTCCCGGACAGGGAGAGAGACCCAGTACTTC. This codes for CASSSRTGRETQYF. V is TRBV6-5 and J is TRBJ2-5, with 8 bases matching TRBD1. The CDR3 runs 14 residues. V dropped 4 bases and J dropped 4; count of bases not matched to a gene: 5. In germline, CDR1 is MNHEY, CDR2 SVGAGI.

The chain couples TRBV20-1 to TRBJ1-5; 7 bases match TRBD1. CDR3 length: 14 residues. Germline CDR1 and CDR2: DFQATT and SNEGSKA (reference sequence). V was clipped by 3 bases and J by 7 bases; unmatched bases: 9. The CDR3 sequence: CSASLTGLEQPQHF. The CDR3 DNA sequence: TGCAGTGCTAGTTTGACAGGGTTAGAGCAGCCCCAGCATTTT.

The rearrangement uses TRBV7-9 and TRBJ1-1; 9 bases agree with TRBD1. V dropped 5 bases and J dropped 10; count of bases not matched to a gene: 2. The germline V gene has CDR1 SEHNR and CDR2 FQNEAQ (reference sequence). The CDR3 runs 11 residues. The CDR3 spells CASSRQGVAFF. The CDR3 nucleotides are TGTGCCAGCAGCCGACAGGGGGTAGCTTTCTTT.

J is TRBJ2-2 and V is TRBV19; 9 bases align to TRBD1. CDR1 is LNHDA and CDR2 is SQIVND in the germline V gene (reference sequence). The CDR3 consists of 14 residues. V was clipped by 4 bases and J by 6 bases; unmatched bases: 3. As DNA, the CDR3 is TGTGCCAGTAGTAGGGGACAGGGTGCCGGGGAGCTGTTTTTT. It encodes CASSRGQGAGELFF.

The chain employs TRBV6-1 and TRBJ1-6; perhaps TRBD1 as D (5 bases). Trimming took 0 bases from V and 5 from J, leaving 14 bases between them. Germline CDR1 is MNHNS and CDR2 is SASEGT. CDR3 length: 17 residues. DNA of the CDR3: TGTGCCAGCAGTGAAGCGCGTGGCGGGGGGAATAATTCACCCCTCCACTTT. Its translation: CASSEARGGGNNSPLHF.

The CDR3 sequence: CASSQAQRGYTDTQYF. Here the CDR3 DNA reads TGCGCCAGCAGCCAAGCCCAGCGGGGCTACACAGATACGCAGTATTTT. The V and J genes are TRBV4-1 and TRBJ2-3; 7 nucleotides align to TRBD2. The CDR3 has 16 residues. CDR1 and CDR2 from the germline V gene are MGHRA and YSYEKL. V dropped 1 base and J dropped 2; count of bases not matched to a gene: 6.

The rearrangement uses TRBV11-2 and TRBJ2-1; no reliable D call. The CDR3 sequence is 13 residues long. CDR1 and CDR2 (germline): SGHAT, FQNNGV. Trimming cost V 0 bases and J 6 bases, with 6 bases left between them. CDR3 coding DNA: TGTGCCAGCAGCTTAGAATGGGCCAATGAGCAGTTCTTC. Translated: CASSLEWANEQFF.

DNA of the CDR3: TGTGCCATCAGGACATACACAGATACGCAGTATTTT. Encoded protein: CAIRTYTDTQYF. The chain is built from TRBV28 and TRBJ2-3; D may be TRBD1 (5 bases). CDR1 and CDR2 from the germline V gene are MDHEN and SYDVKM. This CDR3 region has 12 residues. The V end was cut by 10 bases, the J end by 2 bases, with 10 bases between.

The chain is built from TRBV27 and TRBJ2-7; 11 bases fit TRBD2. V trimming: 0 bases; J trimming: 7 bases; junction bases outside the gene matches: 8. The CDR3 has 16 residues. Germline CDR1 and CDR2: MNHEY and SMNVEV (reference sequence). CDR3 DNA sequence: TGTGCCAGCAGTTTATCCCGACTAGCGGGAAGGAAGGAGCAGTACTTC. Translated: CASSLSRLAGRKEQYF.

The chain is built from TRBV4-1 and TRBJ2-2, with D perhaps assigned TRBD1 or TRBD2 (6 bases each). The CDR3 runs 17 residues. V was shortened by 1 base and J by 6 bases, with 18 bases between the two germline ends. The V gene's germline CDR1 is MGHRA and CDR2 YSYEKL. In nucleotides, the CDR3 is TGCGCCAGCAGCCAAGGTGGGGGGCATTGGGGACCCGGGGAGCTGTTTTTT. It is translated as CASSQGGGHWGPGELFF.

In its sample, this clone was seen a few times. This sequence joins TRBV5-1 and TRBJ2-5; TRBD2 agrees at 7 bases. The germline V gene encodes CDR1 SGHRS and CDR2 YFSETQ. The V gene end was trimmed by 4 bases and the J gene end by 5 bases; junction bases not matched to a gene: 8. This CDR3 is built from 14 residues. The CDR3 coding sequence is TGCGCCAGCAGCCCCGGGACTATGGGTGAGACCCAGTACTTC. Translating it yields CASSPGTMGETQYF.

The chain joins TRBV13 to TRBJ2-7; perhaps TRBD1 as D (6 bases). V shed 5 bases and J shed 1 base, with 9 bases lying between them. The CDR3 is 13 amino acids. Germline V gives CDR1 PRHDT, CDR2 FYEKMQ (reference sequence). CDR3: CASSTRGSYEQYF. DNA of the CDR3: TGTGCCAGCAGCACTAGGGGGTCCTACGAGCAGTACTTC.

The genes are TRBV3-1 (or the pseudogene TRBV3-2) and TRBJ2-1; the match to TRBD2 covers 7 bases. There are 12 residues in the CDR3. Germline CDR1 and CDR2: LGHDT and YNNKEL (reference sequence). J gave up 8 bases and V 2 bases, and 0 bases lay outside the gene matches. The CDR3 reads CASSQLADEQFF. CDR3 sequence (DNA): TGTGCCAGCAGCCAACTAGCGGATGAGCAGTTCTTC.

This chain links TRBV6-5 with TRBJ1-6, with D perhaps matching TRBD1 (6 bases). From germline, CDR1 is MNHEY and CDR2 SVGAGI. CDR3 size: 13 residues. V gave up 8 bases and J gave up 5 bases, with 10 bases separating them. CDR3 nucleotide sequence: TGTGCCAGCCGGGACATTGATAATTCACCCCTCCACTTT. Amino acids: CASRDIDNSPLHF.

The chain couples TRBV11-3 to TRBJ1-1; D gene uncertain. Germline values: CDR1 SGHNT, CDR2 YENEEA. V was trimmed by 7 bases and J by 1 base, leaving 13 bases between them. CDR3 length: 14 amino acids. CDR3 nucleotides: TGTGCCAGCATTATTGGTGTTCCGAACACTGAAGCTTTCTTT. Its protein is CASIIGVPNTEAFF. The whole variable domain, remainder taken from reference TRBV11-3 and TRBJ1-1, is EAGVVQSPRYKIIEKKQPVAFWCNPISGHNTLYWYLQNLGQGPELLIRYENEEAVDDSQLPKDRFSAERLKGVDSTLKIQPAELGDSAVYLCASIIGVPNTEAFFGQGTRLTVV.